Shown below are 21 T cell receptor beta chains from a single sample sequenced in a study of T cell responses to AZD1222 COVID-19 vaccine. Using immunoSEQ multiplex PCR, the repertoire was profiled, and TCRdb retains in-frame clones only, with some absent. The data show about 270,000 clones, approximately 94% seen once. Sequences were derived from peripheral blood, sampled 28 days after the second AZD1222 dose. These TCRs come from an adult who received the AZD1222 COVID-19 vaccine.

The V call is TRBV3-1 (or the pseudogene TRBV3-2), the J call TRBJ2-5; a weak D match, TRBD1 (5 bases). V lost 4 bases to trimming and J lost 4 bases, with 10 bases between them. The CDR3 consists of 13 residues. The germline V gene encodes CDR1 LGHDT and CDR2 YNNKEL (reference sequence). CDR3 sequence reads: CASSRTSPETQYF. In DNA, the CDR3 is TGTGCCAGCAGCCGGACAAGTCCAGAGACCCAGTACTTC.

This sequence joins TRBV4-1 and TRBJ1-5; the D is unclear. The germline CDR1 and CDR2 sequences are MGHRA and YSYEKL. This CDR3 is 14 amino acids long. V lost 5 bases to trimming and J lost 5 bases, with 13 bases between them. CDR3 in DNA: TGCGCCAGCAGCTTAGAGGAATCGTATCAGCCCCAGCATTTT. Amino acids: CASSLEESYQPQHF.

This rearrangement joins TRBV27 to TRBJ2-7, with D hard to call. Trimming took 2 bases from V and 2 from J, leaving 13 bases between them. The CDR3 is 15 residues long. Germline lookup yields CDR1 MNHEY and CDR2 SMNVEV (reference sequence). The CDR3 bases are TGTGCCAGCAGTTTAGGGCCGCTGGGGACCTACGAGCAGTACTTC. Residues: CASSLGPLGTYEQYF.

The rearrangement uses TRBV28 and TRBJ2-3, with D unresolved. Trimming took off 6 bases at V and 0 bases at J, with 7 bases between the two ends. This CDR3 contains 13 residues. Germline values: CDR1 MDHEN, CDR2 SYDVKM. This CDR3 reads CASRTPSTDTQYF. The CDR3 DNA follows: TGTGCCAGCAGGACGCCCAGCACAGATACGCAGTATTTT.

CDR3 sequence reads: CATHGGLNGYTF. The DNA of the CDR3 is TGTGCCACTCATGGGGGGCTGAATGGCTACACCTTC. This sequence joins TRBV28 and TRBJ1-2; tentative D call: TRBD1 (6 bases). CDR3 length: 12 residues. Trimming shortened V by 10 bases and J by 6 bases, and 15 bases separated the two germline ends. Germline assignment: CDR1 MDHEN and CDR2 SYDVKM.

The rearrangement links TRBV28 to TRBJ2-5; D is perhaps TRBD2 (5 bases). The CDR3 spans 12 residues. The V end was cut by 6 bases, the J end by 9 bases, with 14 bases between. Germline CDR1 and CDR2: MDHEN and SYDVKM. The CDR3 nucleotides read TGTGCCAGCAGATTAGCGATGGGAGCCCAGTACTTC. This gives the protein CASRLAMGAQYF.

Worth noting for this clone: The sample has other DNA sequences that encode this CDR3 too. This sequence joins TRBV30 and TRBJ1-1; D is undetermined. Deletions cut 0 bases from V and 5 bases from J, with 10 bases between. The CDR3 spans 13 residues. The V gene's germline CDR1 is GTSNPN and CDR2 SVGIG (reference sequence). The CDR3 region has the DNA TGTGCCTGGAGTGTAAGCTCGAGGACTGAAGCTTTCTTT. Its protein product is CAWSVSSRTEAFF.

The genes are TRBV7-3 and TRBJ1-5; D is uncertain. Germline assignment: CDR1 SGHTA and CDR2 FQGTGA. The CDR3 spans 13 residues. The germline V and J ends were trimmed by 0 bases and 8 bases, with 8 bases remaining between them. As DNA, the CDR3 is TGTGCCAGCAGCTTAACTGGGCGGGAGCCCCAGCATTTT. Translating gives CASSLTGREPQHF.

The CDR3 sequence is CATSDFDPSGEQFF. CDR3 DNA: TGTGCCACCAGTGATTTTGACCCCTCGGGGGAGCAGTTCTTC. The rearrangement joins TRBV24-1 to TRBJ2-1, with D possibly being TRBD2 (5 bases). Germline CDR1 reads KGHDR; CDR2 reads SFDVKD. The V gene lost 1 base and the J gene lost 10 bases, with 13 bases spanning the gap. This CDR3 is built from 14 residues.

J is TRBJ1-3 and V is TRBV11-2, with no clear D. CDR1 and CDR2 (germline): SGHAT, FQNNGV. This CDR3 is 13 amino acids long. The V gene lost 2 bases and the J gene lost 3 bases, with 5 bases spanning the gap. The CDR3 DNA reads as TGTGCCAGCAGCTTACAGGTTGGAAACACCATATATTTT. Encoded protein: CASSLQVGNTIYF.

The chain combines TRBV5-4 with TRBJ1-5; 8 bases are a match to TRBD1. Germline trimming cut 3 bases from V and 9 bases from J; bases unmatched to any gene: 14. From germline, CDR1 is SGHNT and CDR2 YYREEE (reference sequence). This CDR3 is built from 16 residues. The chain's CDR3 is CASSSLIRQGRWPQHF. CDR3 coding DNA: TGTGCCAGCAGCTCCCTTATCCGACAGGGGCGTTGGCCCCAGCATTTT.

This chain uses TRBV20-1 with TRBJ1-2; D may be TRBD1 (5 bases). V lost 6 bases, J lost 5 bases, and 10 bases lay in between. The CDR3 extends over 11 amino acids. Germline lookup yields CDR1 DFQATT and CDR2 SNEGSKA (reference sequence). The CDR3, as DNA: TGCAGTGCCCATGGGACGTATGGCTACACCTTC. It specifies CSAHGTYGYTF.

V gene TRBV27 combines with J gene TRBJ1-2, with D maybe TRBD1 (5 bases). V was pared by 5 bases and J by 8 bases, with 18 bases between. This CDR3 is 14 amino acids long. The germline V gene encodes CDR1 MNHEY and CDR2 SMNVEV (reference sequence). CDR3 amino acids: CASSTRDRPSGYTF. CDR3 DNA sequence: TGTGCCAGCAGTACCCGGGACCGGCCCTCCGGCTACACCTTC.

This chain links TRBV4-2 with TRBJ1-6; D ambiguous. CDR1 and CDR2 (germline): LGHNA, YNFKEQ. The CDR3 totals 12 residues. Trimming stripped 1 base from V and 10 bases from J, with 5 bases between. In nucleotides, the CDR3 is TGTGCCAGCAGCCAAGGTCCATCACCCCTCCACTTT. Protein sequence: CASSQGPSPLHF.

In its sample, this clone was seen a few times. The CDR3 bases are TGTGCCAGTGGCATGAGGGGGTATCAGCCCCAGCATTTT. Protein: CASGMRGYQPQHF. J is TRBJ1-5 and V is TRBV19; tentative D call: TRBD1 (6 bases). The CDR3 has 13 residues. Trimming left V 8 bases short and J 5 bases short, with 13 bases between. The germline CDR1 and CDR2 sequences are LNHDA and SQIVND (reference sequence).

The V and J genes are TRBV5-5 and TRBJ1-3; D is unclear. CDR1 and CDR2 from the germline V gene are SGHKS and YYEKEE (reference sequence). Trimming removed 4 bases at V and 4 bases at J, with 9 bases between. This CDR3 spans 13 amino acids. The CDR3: CASSPEPGNTIYF. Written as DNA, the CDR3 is TGTGCCAGCAGCCCCGAGCCGGGAAACACCATATATTTT.

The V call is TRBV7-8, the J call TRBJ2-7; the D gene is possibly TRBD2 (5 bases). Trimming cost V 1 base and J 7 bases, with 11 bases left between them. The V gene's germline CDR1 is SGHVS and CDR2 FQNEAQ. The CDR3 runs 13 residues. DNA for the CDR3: TGTGCCAGCAGCTTAGTACCCCCGGGGGAGCAGTACTTC. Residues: CASSLVPPGEQYF.

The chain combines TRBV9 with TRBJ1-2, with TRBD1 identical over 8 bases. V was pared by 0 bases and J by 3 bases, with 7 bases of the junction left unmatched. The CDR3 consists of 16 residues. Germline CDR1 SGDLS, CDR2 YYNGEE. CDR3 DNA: TGTGCCAGCAGCGTAGTACCAGGGGGCGCGGACTATGGCTACACCTTC. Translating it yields CASSVVPGGADYGYTF.

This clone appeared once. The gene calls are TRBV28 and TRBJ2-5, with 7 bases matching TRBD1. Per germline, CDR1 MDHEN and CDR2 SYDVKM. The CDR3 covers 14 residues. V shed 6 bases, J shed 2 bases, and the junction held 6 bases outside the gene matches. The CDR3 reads CASSPGTAQETQYF. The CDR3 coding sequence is TGTGCCAGCAGCCCCGGGACAGCTCAAGAGACCCAGTACTTC. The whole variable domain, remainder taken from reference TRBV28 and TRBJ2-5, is DVKVTQSSRYLVKRTGEKVFLECVQDMDHENMFWYRQDPGLGLRLIYFSYDVKMKEKGDIPEGYSVSREKKERFSLILESASTNQTSMYLCASSPGTAQETQYFGPGTRLLVL.

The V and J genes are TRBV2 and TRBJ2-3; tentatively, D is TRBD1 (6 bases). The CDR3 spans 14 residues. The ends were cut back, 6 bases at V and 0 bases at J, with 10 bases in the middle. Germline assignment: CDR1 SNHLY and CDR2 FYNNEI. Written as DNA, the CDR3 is TGTGCCAGCAGGAGGACAGCTAGCACAGATACGCAGTATTTT. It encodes CASRRTASTDTQYF.

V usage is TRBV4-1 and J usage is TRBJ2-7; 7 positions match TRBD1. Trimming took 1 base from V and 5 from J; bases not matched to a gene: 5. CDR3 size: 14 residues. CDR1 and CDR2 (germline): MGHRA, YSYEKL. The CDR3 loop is CASSQGGGKNEQYF. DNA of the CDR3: TGCGCCAGCAGCCAAGGAGGGGGCAAGAACGAGCAGTACTTC.